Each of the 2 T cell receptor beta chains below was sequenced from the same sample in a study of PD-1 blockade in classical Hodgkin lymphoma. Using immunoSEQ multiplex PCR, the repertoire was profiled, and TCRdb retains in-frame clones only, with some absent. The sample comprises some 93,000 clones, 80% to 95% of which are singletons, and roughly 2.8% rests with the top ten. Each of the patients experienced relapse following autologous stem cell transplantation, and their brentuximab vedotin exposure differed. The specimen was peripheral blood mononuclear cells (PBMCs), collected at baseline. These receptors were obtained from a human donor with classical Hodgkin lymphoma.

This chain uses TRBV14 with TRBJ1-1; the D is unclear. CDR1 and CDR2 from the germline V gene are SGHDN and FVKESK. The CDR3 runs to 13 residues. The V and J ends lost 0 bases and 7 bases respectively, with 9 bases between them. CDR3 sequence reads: CASSQDRRIEAFF. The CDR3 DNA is TGTGCCAGCAGCCAAGATCGGAGGATTGAAGCTTTCTTT.

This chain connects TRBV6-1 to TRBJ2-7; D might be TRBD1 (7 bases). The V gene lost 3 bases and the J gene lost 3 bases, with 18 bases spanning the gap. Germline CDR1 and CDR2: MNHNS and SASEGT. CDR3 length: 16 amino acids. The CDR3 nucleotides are TGTGCCAGCAGTGACGGAGGAGGGACAGAGATCTACGAGCAGTACTTC. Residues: CASSDGGGTEIYEQYF.